The 7 T cell receptor beta chains given below trace back to one sample, sequenced in a study of T cells in tumors and immune-related adverse events. Clones were sequenced by immunoSEQ multiplex PCR, and TCRdb holds only the in-frame ones, with some missing. The repertoire holds about 8,600 clones, with less than 95% as singletons. The source was lymph node tissue, collected from a patient treated with anti-PD-1 therapy. These receptors all come from a female donor with metastatic renal cell carcinoma.

The chain uses TRBV19 and TRBJ1-1; D is possibly TRBD1 (5 bases). Germline assignment: CDR1 LNHDA and CDR2 SQIVND (reference sequence). V lost 7 bases and J 3 bases, leaving 27 bases between the germline ends. The CDR3 length is 18 residues. The CDR3 coding sequence is TGTGCCAGTACCATAGGGATAGGTCGGGGGAGGGTGTACACTGAAGCTTTCTTT. Translation gives CASTIGIGRGRVYTEAFF.

The J gene is TRBJ2-7, the V gene TRBV5-1, with D possibly matching TRBD2 (6 bases). The CDR3 is 13 residues long. Germline values: CDR1 SGHRS, CDR2 YFSETQ. Trimming took 2 bases from V and 3 from J, leaving 9 bases between them. As DNA, the CDR3 is TGCGCCAGCAGCTTACTGCGGGACTACGAGCAGTACTTC. Encoded protein: CASSLLRDYEQYF.

V and J are TRBV6-1 and TRBJ1-1, with 8 bases fitting TRBD1. Germline CDR1 reads MNHNS; CDR2 reads SASEGT. The CDR3 runs 12 residues. After removal of 4 bases from V and 6 bases from J, the junction contained 1 base not matched to a gene. Here the CDR3 DNA reads TGTGCCAGCAGTGGGGACAGGTCTGAAGCTTTCTTT. This codes for CASSGDRSEAFF.

This clone is a singleton in its sample. The chain couples TRBV5-1 to TRBJ2-7; TRBD2 might be the D (6 bases). The CDR3 extends over 13 amino acids. Trimming removed 3 bases from V and 3 bases from J, with 10 bases in between. CDR1 is SGHRS, CDR2 YFSETQ, per germline. This chain's CDR3 is CASSWGVSYEQYF. The CDR3 bases are TGCGCCAGCAGCTGGGGGGTGAGCTACGAGCAGTACTTC.

This rearrangement joins TRBV6-1 to TRBJ1-2; D is possibly TRBD1 (5 bases). Trimming stripped 1 base from V and 4 bases from J, with 10 bases between. This CDR3 spans 14 amino acids. Looked up from germline, CDR1 is MNHNS and CDR2 is SASEGT. CDR3 loop: CASSEEKGLYGYTF. As DNA, the CDR3 is TGTGCCAGCAGTGAAGAGAAGGGGCTCTATGGCTACACCTTC.

V gene TRBV6-1 combines with J gene TRBJ2-1, with TRBD2 matching over 10 bases. Trimming removed 6 bases from V and 8 bases from J; junction bases left unmatched: 7. This CDR3 has 14 residues. CDR1 MNHNS and CDR2 SASEGT come from the germline V gene. The CDR3 DNA follows: TGTGCCAGCAGCAAAGCGGGGGGGGCCGATGAGCAGTTCTTC. This sequence encodes CASSKAGGADEQFF.

The rearrangement uses TRBV6-6 and TRBJ2-2, with 9 bases matching TRBD2. Germline CDR1 is MNHNY and CDR2 is SVGAGI (reference sequence). The CDR3 is 15 residues long. V trimming: 6 bases; J trimming: 6 bases; junction bases outside the gene matches: 8. The CDR3 nucleotides are TGTGCCAGCAGCCCCTCGGGACTAGCCTCCGGGGAGCTGTTTTTT. Protein: CASSPSGLASGELFF.